These 20 T cell receptor beta chains came from one sample sequenced in a study of regulatory T cells. The study's findings and limits: Hydrophobic residues at CDR3 positions 6 and 7 were enriched in conventional CD4+ T cells of CD3G-deficient patients.

The primer mix had 52 TRBV and 13 TRBJ primers. Sequencing used immunoSEQ multiplex PCR; TCRdb keeps in-frame clones, though not all of them. The repertoire holds about 30,000 clones, with 85% to 95% as singletons. These receptors' targets are unknown. Sequencing was carried out using conventional CD4+ T cells sorted from blood. The receptor set was obtained from a person under 35 with CD3G deficiency.

The chain couples TRBV7-9 to TRBJ2-1, with D maybe TRBD2 (5 bases). This CDR3 region has 13 residues. The germline V gene has CDR1 SEHNR and CDR2 FQNEAQ (reference sequence). V lost 6 bases to trimming and J lost 8 bases, with 14 bases between them. The CDR3 here is CASRQTSAHEQFF. The CDR3 nucleotides are TGTGCCAGCAGGCAAACTAGTGCTCATGAGCAGTTCTTC.

The V call is TRBV11-2, the J call TRBJ1-4; 7 bases match TRBD1. V shed 0 bases and J 4 bases; nucleotides not matched to a gene: 8. Germline values: CDR1 SGHAT, CDR2 FQNNGV. CDR3 size: 17 residues. CDR3 sequence (DNA): TGTGCCAGCAGCTTAGATCGGGGACAGTTTCTTAATGAAAAACTGTTTTTT. Its protein product is CASSLDRGQFLNEKLFF.

V gene TRBV7-3 combines with J gene TRBJ2-1; 14 bases fit TRBD2. V was pared by 2 bases and J by 7 bases, with 4 bases of the junction left unmatched. The CDR3 length is 16 residues. Germline lookup yields CDR1 SGHTA and CDR2 FQGTGA. Written as DNA, the CDR3 is TGTGCCAGCAGCTTAGTCGGGACTAGCGGGAGTAATGAGCAGTTCTTC. Translated, it gives CASSLVGTSGSNEQFF. Using reference TRBV7-3 and TRBJ2-1 for the parts outside the CDR3, the full variable domain is GAGVSQTPSNKVTEKGKYVELRCDPISGHTALYWYRQSLGQGPEFLIYFQGTGAADDSGLPNDRFFAVRPEGSVSTLKIQRTERGDSAVYLCASSLVGTSGSNEQFFGPGTRLTVL.

The sample holds one count of this clone. The gene calls are TRBV30 and TRBJ2-1, with D possibly matching TRBD1 (5 bases). There are 13 residues in the CDR3. Trimming took off 0 bases at V and 5 bases at J, with 8 bases between the two ends. The germline V gene encodes CDR1 GTSNPN and CDR2 SVGIG (reference sequence). CDR3 coding DNA: TGTGCCTGGAGTGTAGACAGCCACAATGAGCAGTTCTTC. Its protein is CAWSVDSHNEQFF.

The chain combines TRBV9 with TRBJ1-3; D is possibly TRBD1 (6 bases). Germline V lookup: CDR1 SGDLS, CDR2 YYNGEE. The CDR3 consists of 17 residues. Trimming pared 4 bases from V and 0 bases from J, leaving 17 bases between. This chain's CDR3 is CASSRLSGGFSGNTIYF. For the CDR3, the DNA is TGTGCCAGCAGCCGCCTATCTGGGGGCTTCTCTGGAAACACCATATATTTT.

The chain recombines TRBV6-1 with TRBJ1-2; D is unresolved. The CDR3 sequence is 13 residues long. Germline V lookup: CDR1 MNHNS, CDR2 SASEGT. V was shortened by 7 bases and J by 4 bases, with 13 bases between the two germline ends. As DNA, the CDR3 is TGTGCCAGCAAGGGAACCGGGCCCTATGGCTACACCTTC. This translates into CASKGTGPYGYTF.

The count of this clone is one. The rearrangement uses TRBV28 and TRBJ2-1, with a possible D match to TRBD1 (5 bases). CDR1 is MDHEN, CDR2 SYDVKM, per germline. The length of the CDR3 is 14 residues. The V end was cut by 10 bases, the J end by 2 bases, with 15 bases between. This CDR3 is CATKHLGAYNEQFF. CDR3 coding DNA: TGTGCCACCAAGCACTTAGGGGCCTACAATGAGCAGTTCTTC.

The chain recombines TRBV28 with TRBJ2-2, with 8 bases identical to TRBD1. V lost 6 bases, J lost 3 bases, and 0 bases stayed unmatched. CDR3 length equals 13 residues. Germline lookup yields CDR1 MDHEN and CDR2 SYDVKM. CDR3 in DNA: TGTGCCAGCAGGACAGGGGACACCGGGGAGCTGTTTTTT. Translating it yields CASRTGDTGELFF.

The chain links TRBV28 to TRBJ2-3; weak D call: TRBD1 (6 bases). The CDR3 is 16 amino acids. V lost 3 bases and J lost 4, with 17 bases in between. Germline loops: CDR1 MDHEN, CDR2 SYDVKM. The CDR3 coding sequence is TGTGCCAGCAGTTTCGCAGGGGCCCTCAATGCAGATACGCAGTATTTT. Translating gives CASSFAGALNADTQYF.

V and J are TRBV27 and TRBJ1-6, with no clear D. Germline CDR1 is MNHEY and CDR2 is SMNVEV (reference sequence). Trimming shortened V by 5 bases and J by 6 bases, and 14 bases separated the two germline ends. This CDR3 spans 15 amino acids. The CDR3 sequence is CASSLSKGPNSPLHF. CDR3 in DNA: TGTGCCAGCAGTCTTTCGAAAGGACCTAATTCACCCCTCCACTTT.

The rearrangement joins TRBV29-1 to TRBJ2-5; 12 nucleotides align to TRBD2. The CDR3 has 16 residues. V shed 4 bases and J 1 base; nucleotides not matched to a gene: 7. The germline V gene encodes CDR1 SQVTM and CDR2 ANQGSEA. The CDR3 DNA reads TGCAGCGTTGGACTAGCGGGGGTCCCCTCCCAAGAGACCCAGTACTTC. It yields the protein CSVGLAGVPSQETQYF.

This chain connects TRBV7-9 to TRBJ1-1, with D tentatively TRBD1 (6 bases). V dropped 5 bases and J dropped 4 bases, with 8 bases sitting between them. The CDR3 consists of 12 residues. Germline CDR1 SEHNR, CDR2 FQNEAQ (reference sequence). CDR3 nucleotides: TGTGCCAGCAGCAAAGGGGGCACTGAAGCTTTCTTT. This translates into CASSKGGTEAFF.

The chain has TRBV6-1 and TRBJ1-5; no clear D gene. The germline V and J ends were trimmed by 2 bases and 5 bases, with 10 bases remaining between them. CDR1 and CDR2 (germline): MNHNS, SASEGT. The CDR3 has 14 residues. The CDR3 coding sequence is TGTGCCAGCAGTGAATTAGGGAGTCATCAGCCCCAGCATTTT. Its translation is CASSELGSHQPQHF.

CDR3 bases: TGTGCCAGCAGCTCGTCACCGGGACTGGATAACAATGAGCAGTTCTTC. Protein: CASSSSPGLDNNEQFF. The chain is built from TRBV5-4 and TRBJ2-1, with TRBD2 as a possible D gene (6 bases). CDR3 length: 16 amino acids. Germline CDR1 SGHNT, CDR2 YYREEE (reference sequence). The V and J ends lost 3 bases and 5 bases respectively, with 18 bases between them. The entire variable domain, with the rest obtained from reference TRBV5-4 and TRBJ2-1, is as follows: ETGVTQSPTHLIKTRGQQVTLRCSSQSGHNTVSWYQQALGQGPQFIFQYYREEENGRGNFPPRFSGLQFPNYSSELNVNALELDDSALYLCASSSSPGLDNNEQFFGPGTRLTVL.

The chain recombines TRBV11-3 with TRBJ1-1; D is possibly TRBD1 (6 bases). V was shortened by 5 bases and J by 10 bases, with 17 bases between the two germline ends. CDR1 and CDR2 (germline): SGHNT, YENEEA. This CDR3 has 13 residues. CDR3 region: CASSQIAGGLAFF. As DNA, the CDR3 is TGTGCCAGCAGCCAGATTGCGGGGGGGCTAGCTTTCTTT.

In the case of this clone: One end of the junction varies from germline; a read error may be responsible. The rearrangement joins TRBV11-3 to TRBJ2-7; 10 bases agree with TRBD1. CDR3 size: 13 residues. Germline CDR1 SGHNT, CDR2 YENEEA. The CDR3 reads CASSTTGGRCSGF. In DNA, the CDR3 is TGTGCCAGCAGCACGACAGGGGGCCGATGCAGCGGCTTC.

The gene calls are TRBV6-1 and TRBJ1-6; D unresolved. Germline V gene data show CDR1 as MNHNS and CDR2 as SASEGT. The CDR3 is 14 amino acids. V lost 2 bases, J lost 13 bases, and 15 bases lay in between. For the CDR3, the DNA is TGTGCCAGCAGTGAAACCCCGGGCCTCTCGCCCCTCCACTTT. It translates to CASSETPGLSPLHF.

V is TRBV28 and J is TRBJ1-2; D gene uncertain. This CDR3 region has 14 residues. Germline V lookup: CDR1 MDHEN, CDR2 SYDVKM. Trimming removed 7 bases from V and 2 bases from J, with 14 bases in between. CDR3 loop: CASTSASLNYGYTF. The CDR3 DNA reads TGTGCCAGCACTTCGGCCTCCTTAAACTATGGCTACACCTTC.

V and J are TRBV6-6 and TRBJ2-2, with no clear D. Germline V gives CDR1 MNHNY, CDR2 SVGAGI (reference sequence). This CDR3 contains 15 residues. Trimming cost V 6 bases and J 4 bases, with 15 bases left between them. This chain's CDR3 is CASSRRAPFTGELFF. CDR3 nucleotides: TGTGCCAGCAGCCGCCGGGCTCCGTTCACCGGGGAGCTGTTTTTT.

The chain has TRBV19 and TRBJ2-6, with TRBD1 as a possible D gene (5 bases). Germline V gives CDR1 LNHDA, CDR2 SQIVND (reference sequence). This CDR3 contains 19 residues. V lost 5 bases to trimming and J lost 1 base, with 21 bases between them. CDR3 sequence: CASSPRQWGSGSGANVLTF. In DNA, the CDR3 is TGTGCCAGTAGTCCGAGGCAATGGGGTTCAGGGTCTGGGGCCAACGTCCTGACTTTC.